This entry features one TCR beta chain sequence. The antigen remains unidentified. These data come from a study of beta chain features in type 1 diabetes. Study results and caveats: When Type 1 diabetes patients were examined, their TCRB CDR3s proved moderately but significantly shorter in all four CD4+ subsets. A closer apparent resemblance between naive, central memory and Treg TCRB repertoires was seen in patients than in healthy donors.

Sequencing targeted expressed TCRB transcripts, as all isolated RNA had been reverse transcribed. Measured with immunoSEQ multiplex PCR; TCRdb has only the in-frame clones, and not every one. The sample has about 350,000 clones, about 18% seen once; the top ten hold 0.035% to 0.055%. The sequence was obtained from a woman between 18 and 30 years old in good health. The material sequenced was naive CD4+ T cells from blood.

The CDR3 DNA follows: TGTGCCAGCCGGCGGGACGCGGAAGGCGAAAAACTGTTTTTT. This encodes CASRRDAEGEKLFF. The chain uses TRBV7-9 and TRBJ1-4; D possibly corresponds to TRBD1 (5 bases). Trimming removed 8 bases from V and 8 bases from J, with 18 bases in between. The V gene's germline CDR1 is SEHNR and CDR2 FQNEAQ (reference sequence). The CDR3 is 14 residues long. The entire variable domain, with the rest obtained from reference TRBV7-9 and TRBJ1-4, is as follows: DTGVSQNPRHKITKRGQNVTFRCDPISEHNRLYWYRQTLGQGPEFLTYFQNEAQLEKSRLLSDRFSAERPKGSFSTLEIQRTEQGDSAMYLCASRRDAEGEKLFFGSGTQLSVL.